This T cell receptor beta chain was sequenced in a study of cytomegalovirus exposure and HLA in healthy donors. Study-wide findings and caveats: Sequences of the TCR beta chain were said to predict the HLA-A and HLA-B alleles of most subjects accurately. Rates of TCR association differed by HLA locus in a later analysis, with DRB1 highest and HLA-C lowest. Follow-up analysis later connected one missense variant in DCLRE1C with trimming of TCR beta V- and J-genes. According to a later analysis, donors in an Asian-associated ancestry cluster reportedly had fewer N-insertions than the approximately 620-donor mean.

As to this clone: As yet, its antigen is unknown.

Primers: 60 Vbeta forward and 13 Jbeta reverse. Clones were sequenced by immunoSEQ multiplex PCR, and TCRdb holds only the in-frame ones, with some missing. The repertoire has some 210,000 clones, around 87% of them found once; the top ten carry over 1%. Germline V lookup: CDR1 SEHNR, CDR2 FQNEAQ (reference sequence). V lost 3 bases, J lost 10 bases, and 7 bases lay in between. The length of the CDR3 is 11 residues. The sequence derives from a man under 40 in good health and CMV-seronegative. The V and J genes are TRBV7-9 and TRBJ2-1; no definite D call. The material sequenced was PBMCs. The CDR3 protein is CASSFRAEQFF. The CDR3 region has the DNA TGTGCCAGCAGCTTCCGAGCGGAGCAGTTCTTC.